One and the same sample provided the 10 T cell receptor beta chains below, sequenced in a study of T cell changes during pregnancy in multiple sclerosis. Libraries were prepared by immunoSEQ multiplex PCR; TCRdb keeps only in-frame clonotypes and omits some of them. The data show around 57,000 clones, with over 80% seen just once and around 0.25% held by the top ten. The sample consisted of CD4+ T cells from peripheral blood mononuclear cells, taken in the third trimester of pregnancy. These receptors originate from a female donor with multiple sclerosis, enrolled in a pregnancy study.

The J gene is TRBJ1-4, the V gene TRBV13, with 7 bases identical to TRBD1. V lost 4 bases and J lost 5; bases outside the gene matches: 7. The CDR3 runs to 15 residues. Germline-derived CDR1 and CDR2 are PRHDT and FYEKMQ (reference sequence). The CDR3 DNA is TGTGCCAGCAGCTATAACATGGGACAGAATGAAAAACTGTTTTTT. Its protein product is CASSYNMGQNEKLFF.

The gene calls are TRBV5-1 and TRBJ2-2; D perhaps matches TRBD1 (6 bases). In germline, CDR1 is SGHRS, CDR2 YFSETQ. With 2 bases removed from V and 2 bases from J, the gap between germline ends came to 10 bases. The CDR3 consists of 15 residues. The CDR3 region has the DNA TGCGCCAGCAGCTTCGGGACAATAAACACCGGGGAGCTGTTTTTT. Translation: CASSFGTINTGELFF.

CDR3 sequence reads: CASSVGTGGSYGYTF. In DNA, the CDR3 is TGCGCCAGCAGCGTAGGGACAGGGGGCAGCTATGGCTACACCTTC. The rearrangement links TRBV5-1 to TRBJ1-2; 12 nucleotides match TRBD1. The germline gives CDR1 SGHRS, CDR2 YFSETQ. Germline trimming cut 4 bases from V and 4 bases from J; bases unmatched to any gene: 5. The CDR3 extends over 15 amino acids.

V is TRBV11-3 and J is TRBJ2-1, with 12 bases that match TRBD2. J gave up 7 bases and V 0 bases, and 4 bases lay outside the gene matches. The CDR3 contains 16 residues. Germline V gene sequence: CDR1 SGHNT, CDR2 YENEEA. The DNA of the CDR3 is TGTGCCAGCAGCTTAGACCTAGCGGGAGGGCCAAATGAGCAGTTCTTC. It translates to CASSLDLAGGPNEQFF.

The chain uses TRBV7-9 and TRBJ2-3; unclear D gene. V lost 2 bases and J lost 3, with 6 bases in between. CDR3 length: 13 residues. Germline V gene sequence: CDR1 SEHNR, CDR2 FQNEAQ (reference sequence). For the CDR3, the DNA is TGTGCCAGCAGCTTACTACTAACAGATACGCAGTATTTT. Translation: CASSLLLTDTQYF.

This chain joins TRBV6-1 and TRBJ2-7; D is possibly TRBD1 (5 bases). Trimming cost V 4 bases and J 0 bases, with 16 bases left between them. Germline values: CDR1 MNHNS, CDR2 SASEGT. The CDR3 sequence is 16 residues long. The CDR3 sequence is CASSAFDSRSSYEQYF. The CDR3 nucleotides read TGTGCCAGCAGTGCGTTCGACAGTAGGAGCTCCTACGAGCAGTACTTC.

The gene calls are TRBV7-9 and TRBJ2-5; 8 bases are shared with TRBD1. The trim removed 4 bases at V and 10 bases at J, leaving 23 bases unmatched. Germline V gene lookup returns CDR1 SEHNR and CDR2 FQNEAQ (reference sequence). The CDR3 spans 18 residues. CDR3 region: CASSSRTTGEPYPSDQYF. The CDR3 nucleotides read TGTGCCAGCAGCTCGCGAACGACAGGGGAGCCCTACCCCTCAGACCAGTACTTC. The full variable domain, with the rest looked up from reference TRBV7-9 and TRBJ2-5, is DTGVSQNPRHKITKRGQNVTFRCDPISEHNRLYWYRQTLGQGPEFLTYFQNEAQLEKSRLLSDRFSAERPKGSFSTLEIQRTEQGDSAMYLCASSSRTTGEPYPSDQYFGPGTRLLVL.

The gene calls are TRBV27 and TRBJ2-7; 10 nucleotides match TRBD2. V shed 4 bases and J 4 bases; nucleotides not matched to a gene: 7. The CDR3 is 15 residues long. Per the germline V gene, CDR1 is MNHEY and CDR2 is SMNVEV (reference sequence). The CDR3: CASSSLAGVKYEQYF. CDR3 nucleotide sequence: TGTGCCAGCAGTTCCCTAGCGGGAGTCAAGTACGAGCAGTACTTC.

The chain is built from TRBV30 and TRBJ2-3; TRBD2 aligns across 10 bases. This CDR3 region has 14 residues. From germline, CDR1 is GTSNPN and CDR2 SVGIG (reference sequence). V was clipped by 3 bases and J by 6 bases; unmatched bases: 6. DNA of the CDR3: TGTGCCTGGAGACTAGCGGGGACGCCGGATACGCAGTATTTT. The encoded protein is CAWRLAGTPDTQYF. Full variable domain (remainder filled in from reference TRBV30 and TRBJ2-3): SQTIHQWPATLVQPVGSPLSLECTVEGTSNPNLYWYRQAAGRGLQLLFYSVGIGQISSEVPQNLSASRPQDRQFILSSKKLLLSDSGFYLCAWRLAGTPDTQYFGPGTRLTVL.

The rearrangement joins TRBV9 to TRBJ2-6; TRBD1 agrees at 9 bases. Germline values: CDR1 SGDLS, CDR2 YYNGEE. V was pared by 0 bases and J by 2 bases, with 18 bases of the junction left unmatched. This CDR3 region has 22 residues. This CDR3 is CASSVDFAFGTGIRAGANVLTF. The CDR3 region has the DNA TGTGCCAGCAGCGTAGACTTTGCGTTTGGGACAGGGATTCGTGCTGGGGCCAACGTCCTGACTTTC.